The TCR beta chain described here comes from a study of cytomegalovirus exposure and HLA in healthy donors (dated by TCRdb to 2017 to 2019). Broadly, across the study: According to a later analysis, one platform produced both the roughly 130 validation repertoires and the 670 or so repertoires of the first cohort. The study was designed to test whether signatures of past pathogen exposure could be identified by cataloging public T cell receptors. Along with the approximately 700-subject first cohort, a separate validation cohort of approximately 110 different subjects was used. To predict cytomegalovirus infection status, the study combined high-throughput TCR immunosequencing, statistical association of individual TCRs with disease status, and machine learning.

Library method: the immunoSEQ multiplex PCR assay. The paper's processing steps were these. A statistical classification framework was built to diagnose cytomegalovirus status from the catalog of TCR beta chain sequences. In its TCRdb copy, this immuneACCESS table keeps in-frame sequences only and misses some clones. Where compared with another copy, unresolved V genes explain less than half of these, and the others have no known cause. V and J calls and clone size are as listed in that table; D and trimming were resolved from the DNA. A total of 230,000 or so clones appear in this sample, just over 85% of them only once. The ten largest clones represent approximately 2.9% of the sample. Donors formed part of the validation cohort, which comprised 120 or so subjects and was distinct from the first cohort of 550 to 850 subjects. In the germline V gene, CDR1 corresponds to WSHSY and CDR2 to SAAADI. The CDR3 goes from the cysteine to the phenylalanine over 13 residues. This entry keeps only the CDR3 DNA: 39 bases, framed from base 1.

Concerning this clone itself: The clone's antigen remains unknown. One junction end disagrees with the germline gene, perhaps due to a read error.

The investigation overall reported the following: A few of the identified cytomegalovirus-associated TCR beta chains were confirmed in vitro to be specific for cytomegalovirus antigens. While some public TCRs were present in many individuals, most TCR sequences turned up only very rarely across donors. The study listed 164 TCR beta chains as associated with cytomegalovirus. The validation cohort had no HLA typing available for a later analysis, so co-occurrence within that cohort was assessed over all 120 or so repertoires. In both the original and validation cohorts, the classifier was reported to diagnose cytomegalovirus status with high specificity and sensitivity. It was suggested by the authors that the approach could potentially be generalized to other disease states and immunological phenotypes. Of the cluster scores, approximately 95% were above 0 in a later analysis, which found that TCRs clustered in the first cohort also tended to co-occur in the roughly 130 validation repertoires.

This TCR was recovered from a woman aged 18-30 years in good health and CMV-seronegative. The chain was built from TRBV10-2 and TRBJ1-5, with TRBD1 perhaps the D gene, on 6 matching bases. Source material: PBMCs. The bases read TGCGCCAGCCGTGACAGGTCATCCCAGCCCCAGCATTTT. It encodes CASRDRSSQPQHF.